This passage covers 31 T cell receptor beta chains from one sample sequenced in a study of CD8+CD57+ T cells in acquired aplastic anemia. Genomic DNA, serving as template, underwent TCR beta VDJ and CDR3 profiling. Using its own MiXCR run on the reads, TCRdb lists one record per CDR3 protein. The table lists about 170,000 distinct CDR3 sequences, approximately 60% of them singletons. Sequencing was done on a sample of sorted CD4+, CD8+, or CD8+CD57+ T cells (not recorded which) from PBMCs. The receptor source for this set is a human donor in good health.

This chain connects TRBV7-9 to TRBJ2-7; possibly TRBD1 for D (6 bases). The germline gives CDR1 SEHNR, CDR2 FQNEAQ (reference sequence). CDR3 size: 13 residues. V lost 5 bases and J lost 3, with 11 bases in between. This CDR3 reads CASSNRDNYEQYF. The CDR3 DNA reads as TGTGCCAGCAGCAACCGGGACAACTACGAGCAGTACTTC.

The chain has TRBV9 and TRBJ1-2; D ambiguous. The germline CDR1 and CDR2 sequences are SGDLS and YYNGEE. V was clipped by 2 bases and J by 0 bases, with 17 bases between them. The CDR3 has 17 amino acids. CDR3 sequence reads: CASSVPIAGGPNYGYTF. Here the CDR3 DNA reads TGTGCCAGCAGCGTGCCGATTGCAGGTGGGCCTAACTATGGCTACACCTTC. The whole variable domain, remainder taken from reference TRBV9 and TRBJ1-2, is DSGVTQTPKHLITATGQRVTLRCSPRSGDLSVYWYQQSLDQGLQFLIQYYNGEERAKGNILERFSAQQFPDLHSELNLSSLELGDSALYFCASSVPIAGGPNYGYTFGSGTRLTVV.

The chain uses TRBV5-1 and TRBJ1-5, with 10 bases matching TRBD1. CDR3 size: 15 residues. Germline assignment: CDR1 SGHRS and CDR2 YFSETQ. The V segment lost 3 bases and the J segment 7 bases; nucleotides outside the gene matches: 7. This CDR3 is CASSWTGTGEQPQHF. The CDR3 DNA follows: TGCGCCAGCAGCTGGACCGGGACAGGGGAACAGCCCCAGCATTTT.

This clonotype came up a few times. The rearrangement uses TRBV7-9 and TRBJ2-7, with D maybe TRBD1 (7 bases). V gave up 6 bases and J gave up 6 bases, with 12 bases separating them. Germline V gene lookup returns CDR1 SEHNR and CDR2 FQNEAQ (reference sequence). The CDR3 extends over 12 amino acids. The CDR3 bases are TGTGCCAGCAGTAACAGGGGAGGCGAGCAGTACTTC. Translation gives CASSNRGGEQYF.

The V gene is TRBV7-9, the J gene TRBJ1-1; weak D call: TRBD1 (6 bases). Per the germline V gene, CDR1 is SEHNR and CDR2 is FQNEAQ (reference sequence). This CDR3 contains 15 residues. V was pared by 2 bases and J by 0 bases, with 10 bases between. The CDR3 spells CASSLRTALNTEAFF. The CDR3 nucleotides are TGTGCCAGCAGCTTAAGGACAGCCTTGAACACTGAAGCTTTCTTT.

The gene calls are TRBV20-1 and TRBJ1-3; D unresolved. The ends were cut back, 7 bases at V and 0 bases at J, with 7 bases in the middle. Germline CDR1 is DFQATT and CDR2 is SNEGSKA (reference sequence). The CDR3 loop spans 12 amino acids. For the CDR3, the DNA is TGCAGTGTCCTCCTCTCTGGAAACACCATATATTTT. As protein: CSVLLSGNTIYF.

The chain uses TRBV9 and TRBJ2-5; TRBD1 agrees at 7 bases. The CDR3 loop spans 13 amino acids. Germline V gene data show CDR1 as SGDLS and CDR2 as YYNGEE. V gave up 7 bases and J gave up 1 base; unmatched junction bases: 4. CDR3 nucleotide sequence: TGTGCCAGCGCAAGGGGGCTCCAAGAGACCCAGTACTTC. This codes for CASARGLQETQYF.

This clonotype was seen many times. The genes are TRBV20-1 and TRBJ2-7; TRBD1 matches at 8 bases. The J segment lost 3 bases and the V segment lost 5 bases, leaving 6 bases of the junction unmatched. From germline, CDR1 is DFQATT and CDR2 SNEGSKA (reference sequence). The CDR3 spans 13 residues. The CDR3 region has the DNA TGCAGTGCTTCGGGACAGGTTAGCTACGAGCAGTACTTC. As protein: CSASGQVSYEQYF.

This clonotype showed up many times. V is TRBV4-1 and J is TRBJ2-1; D may match TRBD1 or TRBD2 (5 bases each). There are 14 residues in the CDR3. The germline V and J ends were trimmed by 2 bases and 9 bases, with 14 bases remaining between them. Germline V gene lookup returns CDR1 MGHRA and CDR2 YSYEKL. CDR3 loop: CASSQFARDGEQFF. CDR3 bases: TGCGCCAGCAGCCAATTTGCACGGGACGGTGAGCAGTTCTTC.

This clonotype was observed once. The CDR3 region is CATSEQGGTDTQYF. CDR3 sequence (DNA): TGTGCCACCAGTGAACAGGGGGGCACAGATACGCAGTATTTT. The chain has TRBV24-1 and TRBJ2-3; 8 positions match TRBD1. The CDR3 has 14 residues. Looked up from germline, CDR1 is KGHDR and CDR2 is SFDVKD. The junction had 0 bases not matched to a gene; V was cut back by 4 bases and J by 1 base.

This clonotype was detected only once. The CDR3 coding sequence is TGTGCCAGCAGCTTGGCATCAGTGAGCAATCAGCCCCAGCATTTT. It codes for CASSLASVSNQPQHF. The chain combines TRBV7-2 with TRBJ1-5; D not certain. This CDR3 comprises 15 residues. Germline V gives CDR1 SGHTA, CDR2 FQGNSA. V lost 3 bases to trimming and J lost 1 base, with 10 bases between them. The variable domain in full, with the rest retrieved from reference TRBV7-2 and TRBJ1-5, is GAGVSQSPSNKVTEKGKDVELRCDPISGHTALYWYRQSLGQGLEFLIYFQGNSAPDKSGLPSDRFSAERTGGSVSTLTIQRTQQEDSAVYLCASSLASVSNQPQHFGDGTRLSIL.

The V and J genes are TRBV7-9 and TRBJ2-7; no reliable D call. V lost 2 bases, J lost 2 bases, and 16 bases lay in between. From germline, CDR1 is SEHNR and CDR2 FQNEAQ (reference sequence). The CDR3 loop spans 16 amino acids. The CDR3 bases are TGTGCCAGCAGCTTATACCACGGAATCCAGGCCTACGAGCAGTACTTC. Translation gives CASSLYHGIQAYEQYF.

This clonotype was seen more than once but under ten times. The chain recombines TRBV5-5 with TRBJ1-1; no reliable D call. The CDR3 has 14 residues. Germline V CDR1 and CDR2: SGHKS, YYEKEE (reference sequence). V was pared by 6 bases and J by 1 base, with 13 bases between. CDR3 residues: CASKSRVGNTEAFF. DNA of the CDR3: TGTGCCAGCAAGTCAAGGGTTGGGAACACTGAAGCTTTCTTT.

This clonotype is labeled medium-sized. V gene TRBV29-1 combines with J gene TRBJ2-2; 9 bases agree with TRBD2. This CDR3 is 14 amino acids long. Unmatched junction bases numbered 7, after V lost 7 bases and J lost 4 bases. Germline V CDR1 and CDR2: SQVTM, ANQGSEA. This chain's CDR3 is CSAGTSYLTGELFF. Written as DNA, the CDR3 is TGCAGCGCAGGGACTAGCTACCTCACCGGGGAGCTGTTTTTT.

This clonotype was counted many times. The chain employs TRBV20-1 and TRBJ2-1, with D perhaps matching TRBD2 (5 bases). The CDR3 spans 14 residues. Looked up from germline, CDR1 is DFQATT and CDR2 is SNEGSKA (reference sequence). The germline V and J ends were trimmed by 1 base and 0 bases, with 7 bases remaining between them. CDR3: CSARVGSSYNEQFF. CDR3 DNA: TGCAGTGCTAGAGTGGGGAGCTCCTACAATGAGCAGTTCTTC.

V is TRBV10-3 and J is TRBJ2-3; D gene uncertain. V shed 10 bases and J shed 1 base, with 18 bases lying between them. Per germline, CDR1 ENHRY and CDR2 SYGVKD. This CDR3 is built from 15 residues. CDR3 bases: TGTGCCAGCAGCCAAGGGCTACCGCGCACAGATACGCAGTATTTT. Amino acid sequence: CASSQGLPRTDTQYF.

This rearrangement joins TRBV7-6 to TRBJ2-7; possibly TRBD2 for D (5 bases). Germline V gene sequence: CDR1 SGHVS, CDR2 FNYEAQ. The V and J ends lost 1 base and 6 bases respectively, with 10 bases between them. CDR3 length: 13 residues. The CDR3, as DNA: TGTGCCAGCAGCTTAGGAGTAAGCGGCGAGCAGTACTTC. It codes for CASSLGVSGEQYF.

V usage is TRBV7-9 and J usage is TRBJ1-6; 7 nucleotides line up with TRBD1. The V segment lost 3 bases and the J segment 8 bases; nucleotides outside the gene matches: 4. Germline V gives CDR1 SEHNR, CDR2 FQNEAQ (reference sequence). The CDR3 loop spans 14 amino acids. The DNA of the CDR3 is TGTGCCAGCAGCTTTCGTACAGGGGATTCACCCCTCCACTTT. It yields the protein CASSFRTGDSPLHF.

The genes are TRBV2 and TRBJ2-7; TRBD1 matches at 9 bases. Trimming took 6 bases from V and 2 from J; bases not matched to a gene: 5. The CDR3 is made up of 14 amino acids. Germline V CDR1 and CDR2: SNHLY, FYNNEI. CDR3 protein: CASSGGQGTYEQYF. CDR3 coding DNA: TGTGCCAGCAGCGGGGGACAGGGTACCTACGAGCAGTACTTC.

The V and J genes are TRBV5-6 and TRBJ2-1; D unclear. The CDR3 loop spans 13 amino acids. Trimming left V 1 base short and J 10 bases short, with 12 bases between. Per germline, CDR1 SGHDT and CDR2 YYEEEE. The DNA for the CDR3 is TGTGCCAGCAGCTTGAATTACAAGAGGGAGCAGTTCTTC. Translation: CASSLNYKREQFF.

This chain links TRBV2 with TRBJ1-5, with 8 bases aligning to TRBD1. This CDR3 spans 13 amino acids. Trimming removed 7 bases from V and 4 bases from J; junction bases left unmatched: 3. Per germline, CDR1 SNHLY and CDR2 FYNNEI. The CDR3 loop reads CASTGGANQPQHF. CDR3 coding DNA: TGTGCCAGCACAGGGGGCGCGAATCAGCCCCAGCATTTT.

This clonotype was seen only a few times. The rearrangement uses TRBV10-3 and TRBJ1-1, with unresolved D. Trimming removed 0 bases at V and 5 bases at J, with 7 bases between. Per germline, CDR1 ENHRY and CDR2 SYGVKD. This CDR3 is built from 13 residues. This CDR3 reads CAISESRGTEAFF. CDR3 nucleotides: TGTGCCATCAGTGAGTCCCGGGGAACTGAAGCTTTCTTT.

The gene calls are TRBV20-1 and TRBJ1-1; no clear D. Per germline, CDR1 DFQATT and CDR2 SNEGSKA (reference sequence). The V and J ends lost 0 bases and 5 bases respectively, with 4 bases between them. The CDR3 extends over 11 amino acids. The DNA of the CDR3 is TGCAGTGCTAGAGATAGTACTGAAGCTTTCTTT. Its protein product is CSARDSTEAFF.

The gene calls are TRBV12-3 or TRBV12-4 and TRBJ2-6, with TRBD1 identical over 8 bases. The J segment lost 0 bases and the V segment lost 5 bases, leaving 9 bases of the junction unmatched. This CDR3 contains 18 residues. The CDR3 protein is CASSPGDRGGSGANVLTF. CDR3 DNA sequence: TGTGCCAGCAGTCCAGGAGACAGGGGTGGCTCTGGGGCCAACGTCCTGACTTTC.

This CDR3 is CASSDPGAGYTF. Written as DNA, the CDR3 is TGTGCCAGCAGTGACCCAGGGGCCGGCTACACCTTC. This chain connects TRBV25-1 to TRBJ1-2; the D gene is possibly TRBD1 (6 bases). The CDR3 totals 12 residues. The germline V gene has CDR1 MGHDK and CDR2 SYGVNS. Trimming cost V 3 bases and J 8 bases, with 10 bases left between them.

This clonotype was seen many times. This chain uses TRBV9 with TRBJ2-2; 7 bases map to TRBD2. This CDR3 region has 15 residues. The V segment lost 3 bases and the J segment 6 bases; nucleotides outside the gene matches: 8. Looked up from germline, CDR1 is SGDLS and CDR2 is YYNGEE. The CDR3 region has the DNA TGTGCCAGCAGCGCGTGGACTAGGGCTCCCGGGGAGCTGTTTTTT. This codes for CASSAWTRAPGELFF.

This clonotype was picked up a small number of times. The chain links TRBV6-1 to TRBJ2-1; D is unclear. The V gene lost 8 bases and the J gene lost 9 bases, with 17 bases spanning the gap. Germline CDR1 reads MNHNS; CDR2 reads SASEGT. The CDR3 sequence is 13 residues long. CDR3: CASGQKYAGEQFF. The DNA of the CDR3 is TGTGCCAGCGGCCAAAAGTACGCTGGTGAGCAGTTCTTC.

This clonotype was observed many times. This chain links TRBV6-1 with TRBJ2-7; TRBD1 aligns across 9 bases. CDR3 size: 15 residues. Germline V gene sequence: CDR1 MNHNS, CDR2 SASEGT. With 5 bases clipped from V and 2 bases from J, the junction kept 7 bases outside the gene matches. CDR3 sequence: CASSYAGTGPYEQYF. In DNA, the CDR3 is TGTGCCAGCAGTTATGCCGGGACAGGGCCCTACGAGCAGTACTTC.

The chain links TRBV7-6 to TRBJ1-2, with 11 bases aligning to TRBD1. The V gene end was trimmed by 4 bases and the J gene end by 8 bases; junction bases not matched to a gene: 6. This CDR3 has 14 amino acids. Germline V gene lookup returns CDR1 SGHVS and CDR2 FNYEAQ. Here the CDR3 DNA reads TGTGCCAGCAGCTACGGACAGGGGGCGATCGGCTACACCTTC. Its protein is CASSYGQGAIGYTF. Full variable domain (missing parts from reference TRBV7-6 and TRBJ1-2): GAGVSQSPRYKVTKRGQDVALRCDPISGHVSLYWYRQALGQGPEFLTYFNYEAQQDKSGLPNDRFSAERPEGSISTLTIQRTEQRDSAMYRCASSYGQGAIGYTFGSGTRLTVV.

The V gene is TRBV29-1, the J gene TRBJ2-1; 12 bases agree with TRBD2. This CDR3 is built from 14 residues. Germline V gives CDR1 SQVTM, CDR2 ANQGSEA. In DNA, the CDR3 is TGCCAGCAGCAGACTAGCGGGAGAGGCAATGAGCAGTTCTTC. Its translation: CQQQTSGRGNEQFF.

V is TRBV12-3 or TRBV12-4 and J is TRBJ1-2; D perhaps matches TRBD1 (6 bases). CDR3 length equals 12 residues. Between the trimmed V and J ends, which lost 4 bases and 7 bases, there was a span of 10 bases. CDR3 coding DNA: TGTGCCAGCAGTTCCACAGGGACTGGCTACACCTTC. Encoded protein: CASSSTGTGYTF.